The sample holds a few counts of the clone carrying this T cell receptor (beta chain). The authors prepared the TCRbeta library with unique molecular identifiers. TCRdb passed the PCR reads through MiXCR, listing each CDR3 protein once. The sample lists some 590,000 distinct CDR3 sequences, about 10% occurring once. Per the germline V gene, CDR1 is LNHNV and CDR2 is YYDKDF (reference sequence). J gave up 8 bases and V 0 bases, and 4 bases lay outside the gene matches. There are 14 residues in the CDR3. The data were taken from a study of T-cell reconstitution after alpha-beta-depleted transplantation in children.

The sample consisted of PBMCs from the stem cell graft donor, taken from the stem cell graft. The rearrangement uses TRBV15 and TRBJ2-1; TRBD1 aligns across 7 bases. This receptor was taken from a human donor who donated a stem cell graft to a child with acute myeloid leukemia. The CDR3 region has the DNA TGTGCCACCAGCAGAGATCTTCAGGGGGATGAGCAGTTCTTC. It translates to CATSRDLQGDEQFF.